The rows below give T cell receptor beta chains drawn from one sample of a study of cytomegalovirus exposure and HLA in healthy donors. Some clones are missing from TCRdb's copy, which holds only in-frame ones; the method was immunoSEQ multiplex PCR. The repertoire holds around 130,000 clones, with approximately 86% as singletons. Sequencing was done on a sample of PBMCs. These receptors were obtained from a woman aged 35 to 49 in good health and CMV-seronegative. Each CDR3 is given with its conserved first and last residue. The D gene is left open where the match is weak. Clone size is not always given. Where it is, it says once, few, many or a class for expanded clones.

TRBD2,TRBV7-9,TRBJ2-7,NA,CASSSGMRGFFSGYEQYF,TGTGCCAGCAGCTCCGGGATGCGGGGGTTTTTTAGTGGATACGAGCAGTACTTC
TRBD1,TRBV28,TRBJ1-4,NA,CASSGQGKAEKLFF,TGTGCCAGCAGTGGACAGGGTAAGGCGGAAAAACTGTTTTTT
NA,TRBV10-1,TRBJ2-1,NA,CASGDGMGSYNEQLF,TGCGCCAGCGGCGACGGGATGGGCTCCTACAATGAGCAGCTCTTC
NA,TRBV27,TRBJ1-1,NA,CASSLTGTEAFF,TGTGCCAGCAGTTTAACTGGCACTGAAGCTTTCTTT
TRBD1,TRBV15,TRBJ1-2,few,CATSRDPTGWNYGYTF,TGTGCCACCAGCAGAGATCCGACAGGGTGGAACTATGGCTACACCTTC
TRBD2,TRBV7-9,TRBJ2-3,NA,CSSSLTGRDYLRGDTQYF,TGTTCCAGCAGCCTCACAGGCCGGGACTACCTTAGAGGGGATACGCAGTATTTT
NA,TRBV19,TRBJ1-1,NA,CASSIQMNTEAFF,TGTGCCAGTAGTATCCAGATGAACACTGAAGCTTTCTTT
NA,TRBV11-3,TRBJ2-5,NA,CASSLGVTGSQETQYF,TGTGCCAGCAGCTTAGGGGTAACAGGGTCCCAAGAGACCCAGTACTTC
NA,TRBV27,TRBJ2-2,NA,CASSLRSLAGNTGELFF,TGTGCCAGCAGTTTACGGTCTTTGGCAGGTAACACCGGGGAGCTGTTTTTT
NA,TRBV5-1,TRBJ1-2,NA,CASSLDVDYGYTF,TGCGCCAGCAGCTTGGATGTAGACTATGGCTACACCTTC
NA,TRBV28,TRBJ1-2,NA,CATSGRGYGYTF,TGTGCCACTTCTGGACGGGGCTATGGCTACACCTTC
NA,TRBV5-4,TRBJ2-1,few,CASSLVEPYNEQFF,TGTGCCAGCAGCTTGGTAGAACCCTACAATGAGCAGTTCTTC
TRBD1,TRBV7-9,TRBJ2-7,NA,CSSSLGGTGAYEQYF,TGTTCCAGCAGCTTGGGCGGGACAGGGGCCTACGAGCAGTACTTC
NA,TRBV6-5,TRBJ2-3,NA,CASSYSPQGVDTQYF,TGTGCCAGCAGTTATAGTCCACAGGGAGTTGATACGCAGTATTTT
NA,TRBV5-4,TRBJ1-4,once,CASSFTPGDEKLLF,TGTGCCAGCAGCTTTACCCCAGGGGACGAAAAACTGCTTTTT